This T cell receptor (beta chain) was obtained from a study of T cells in Graves' hyperthyroidism and ophthalmopathy. Trimming removed 2 bases from V and 2 bases from J, with 19 bases in between. The germline gives CDR1 DFQATT, CDR2 SNEGSKA (reference sequence). CDR3 length equals 17 residues. RNA transcripts yielded amplified TCR beta CDR3 regions. The HTBI primer set drove a first-round RT-PCR of the TCR CDR3. TCRdb ran MiXCR on the multiplex PCR reads and lists one entry per CDR3 protein. The data show 450,000 to 600,000 distinct CDR3 sequences, with 13% to 15% seen just once and around 13% held by the top ten. This clonotype was observed a few times.

This chain connects TRBV20-1 to TRBJ1-5; the D gene is possibly TRBD1 (5 bases). The receptor's source is a middle-aged woman with Graves' hyperthyroidism. The sample was blood. The CDR3 region has the DNA TGCAGTGCTAGACGACAGTCGGGCCTTGTGGGCAATCAGCCCCAGCATTTT. It is translated as CSARRQSGLVGNQPQHF.